A selection of T cell receptor beta chains follows, all from one sample in a study of Graves' ophthalmopathy and Graves' hyperthyroidism. TCRdb redid the calling of the multiplex PCR reads with MiXCR, one entry per CDR3 protein. The sample gives 200,000 to 250,000 distinct CDR3 sequences, around 45% of which show up once; around half is in the top ten. The sample was peripheral blood. Receptor source: an adult man with Graves' ophthalmopathy. CDR3s include the opening cysteine and the closing phenylalanine or tryptophan. A D gene is named only where the DNA matches it firmly. The size entry is marked missing in some rows and otherwise reads once, few, many or a size class.

D,J,V,size,CDR3,DNA
TRBD1,TRBJ1-1,TRBV7-9,-,CASSFMGQGTEAFF,TGTGCCAGCAGCTTTATGGGACAGGGGACTGAAGCTTTCTTT
TRBD1,TRBJ1-1,TRBV28,-,CASTEGGTEEAFF,TGTGCCAGCACCGAAGGGGGCACAGAAGAAGCTTTCTTT
-,TRBJ1-5,TRBV10-3,many,CAISEREDQPQHF,TGTGCCATCAGTGAGAGGGAGGACCAGCCCCAGCATTTT
TRBD1,TRBJ1-2,TRBV5-1,-,CASSFRGQLNYGYTF,TGCGCCAGCAGCTTCCGGGGACAGCTTAACTATGGCTACACCTTC
TRBD1,TRBJ1-5,TRBV24-1,few,CATSAPGGNQPQHF,TGTGCCACCAGTGCCCCAGGGGGTAATCAGCCCCAGCATTTT
-,TRBJ1-5,TRBV2,-,CASSVSQFNQPQHF,TGTGCCAGCAGTGTTAGTCAGTTCAATCAGCCCCAGCATTTT
-,TRBJ2-7,TRBV29-1,-,CSVAGTDTYEQYF,TGCAGCGTTGCCGGGACCGACACCTACGAGCAGTACTTC
-,TRBJ2-2,TRBV7-9,once,CASRAYGARDTGELFF,TGTGCCAGCAGAGCTTACGGGGCGCGGGACACCGGGGAGCTGTTTTTT
-,TRBJ2-5,TRBV10-1,-,CASSLADFQETQYF,TGTGCCAGCAGCCTGGCAGACTTTCAAGAGACCCAGTACTTC
-,TRBJ2-2,TRBV3-1,-,CASSQHPSTGELFF,TGTGCCAGCAGCCAACACCCATCCACCGGGGAGCTGTTTTTT
-,TRBJ1-1,TRBV20-1,-,CSVRWGLGNTEAFF,TGCAGTGTTAGGTGGGGGCTCGGGAACACTGAAGCTTTCTTT
-,TRBJ2-5,TRBV20-1,few,CSATQGLFSQETQYF,TGCAGTGCAACACAGGGTCTTTTCTCCCAAGAGACCCAGTACTTC
-,TRBJ1-2,TRBV6-5,-,CASSYSSSRAANYGYTF,TGTGCCAGCAGTTACTCTTCGAGCAGGGCCGCTAACTATGGCTACACCTTC
-,TRBJ2-7,TRBV10-3,few,CAVGKGQLYEQYF,TGTGCCGTTGGGAAGGGACAACTATACGAGCAGTACTTC
-,TRBJ2-2,TRBV10-3,-,CAIRTDTANTGELFF,TGTGCCATCAGGACCGACACAGCGAACACCGGGGAGCTGTTTTTT
TRBD1,TRBJ1-5,TRBV4-1,few,CASSPVRTGGQPQHF,TGCGCCAGCAGCCCCGTCAGGACAGGCGGACAGCCCCAGCATTTT
TRBD2,TRBJ2-5,TRBV24-1,-,CAGRTSGRDEETQYF,TGTGCCGGTCGGACTAGCGGGAGGGATGAAGAGACCCAGTACTTC
-,TRBJ2-6,TRBV5-1,-,CASSLMQGANVLTF,TGCGCCAGCAGCTTGATGCAGGGGGCCAACGTCCTGACTTTC
-,TRBJ2-7,TRBV28,-,CASSIQRYEQYF,TGTGCCAGCAGCATACAGCGTTACGAGCAGTACTTC
-,TRBJ1-6,TRBV20-1,many,CSAKGGYNSPLHF,TGCAGTGCTAAGGGAGGGTATAATTCACCCCTCCACTTT
-,TRBJ1-2,TRBV6-6,-,CASSGDDYGYTF,TGTGCCAGTTCAGGGGACGACTATGGCTACACCTTC
-,TRBJ1-5,TRBV6-4,-,CASSRPRGKVNQPQHF,TGTGCCAGCAGTCGACCTCGGGGGAAGGTCAATCAGCCCCAGCATTTT
TRBD1,TRBJ2-7,TRBV5-1,-,CASSWTGPSYEQYF,TGCGCCAGCAGCTGGACAGGCCCCAGTTACGAGCAGTACTTC
TRBD1,TRBJ1-1,TRBV7-6,-,CASSLVAGGGTEASF,TGTGCCAGCAGCTTAGTTGCAGGGGGCGGCACTGAAGCTTCCTTT
TRBD1,TRBJ1-2,TRBV5-1,few,CASSFGTGNYGYTF,TGCGCCAGCAGCTTCGGGACAGGGAACTATGGCTACACCTTC
-,TRBJ1-6,TRBV7-9,-,CASGKGISSSPLHF,TGTGCCAGCGGGAAGGGGATATCTAGTTCACCCCTCCACTTT
-,TRBJ1-6,TRBV2,-,CASNPDRSSYNSPLHF,TGTGCCAGCAACCCAGACAGGAGCTCCTATAATTCACCCCTCCACTTT
-,TRBJ1-1,TRBV2,-,CASSVQDLSLSEAFF,TGTGCCAGCAGTGTACAGGACCTCAGCCTTTCTGAAGCTTTCTTT
-,TRBJ1-5,TRBV29-1,-,CSVGLGNSNQPQHF,TGCAGCGTTGGGTTAGGAAATAGCAATCAGCCCCAGCATTTT
-,TRBJ2-2,TRBV24-1,-,CATPPPSPTNTGELFF,TGTGCCACACCCCCACCTAGCCCCACGAACACCGGGGAGCTGTTTTTT
TRBD1,TRBJ2-1,TRBV29-1,few,CSATGGTGFYNEQFF,TGCAGCGCCACAGGGGGTACCGGCTTTTACAATGAGCAGTTCTTC
-,TRBJ1-1,TRBV25-1,-,CASKLGGTEAFF,TGTGCCAGCAAGTTGGGGGGCACTGAAGCTTTCTTT
-,TRBJ2-2,TRBV7-8,few,CASSLVPDTGELFF,TGTGCCAGCAGCTTAGTCCCGGACACCGGGGAGCTGTTTTTT
-,TRBJ1-5,TRBV10-3,-,CASSYSGEGDQPQHF,TGTGCCAGCAGTTACTCCGGGGAGGGGGATCAGCCCCAGCATTTT
TRBD2,TRBJ2-7,TRBV10-3,few,CAISDRSTAGGPRYEQYF,TGTGCCATCAGTGACCGGAGTACAGCGGGAGGGCCAAGGTACGAGCAGTACTTC
-,TRBJ2-5,TRBV10-2,-,CASSESVETQYF,TGCGCCAGCAGTGAGTCGGTGGAGACCCAGTACTTC
TRBD1,TRBJ1-2,TRBV20-1,-,CSAQTGDGYTF,TGCAGTGCCCAGACAGGGGATGGCTACACCTTC
-,TRBJ1-2,TRBV15,many,CATSRDGGQNYGYTF,TGTGCCACCAGCAGAGATGGTGGACAGAACTATGGCTACACCTTC
-,TRBJ2-2,TRBV24-1,-,CATPHPAKAEGGELFF,TGTGCCACCCCTCACCCCGCCAAGGCAGAAGGCGGGGAGCTGTTTTTT
-,TRBJ1-2,TRBV19,-,CASSIPFEAVWGYTF,TGTGCCAGTAGTATCCCTTTTGAGGCAGTGTGGGGCTACACCTTC
-,TRBJ1-5,TRBV20-1,-,CSARQVLGQPQHF,TGCAGTGCTAGACAGGTATTAGGTCAGCCCCAGCATTTT
TRBD1,TRBJ2-7,TRBV19,-,CASSILGGQGTYEQYF,TGTGCCAGTAGTATATTAGGCGGACAGGGGACCTACGAGCAGTACTTC
-,TRBJ2-3,TRBV7-3,-,CASSLSPDASDTQYF,TGTGCCAGCAGCTTAAGCCCTGACGCGTCAGATACGCAGTATTTT
-,TRBJ2-2,TRBV12-3/TRBV12-4,few,CASSLERPGLTTGELFF,TGTGCCAGCAGTTTGGAACGCCCGGGACTTACGACCGGGGAGCTGTTTTTT
TRBD2,TRBJ2-5,TRBV15,once,CATSRVGTTGTSSETQYF,TGTGCCACCAGCAGAGTTGGGACCACCGGGACTAGTAGCGAGACCCAGTACTTC